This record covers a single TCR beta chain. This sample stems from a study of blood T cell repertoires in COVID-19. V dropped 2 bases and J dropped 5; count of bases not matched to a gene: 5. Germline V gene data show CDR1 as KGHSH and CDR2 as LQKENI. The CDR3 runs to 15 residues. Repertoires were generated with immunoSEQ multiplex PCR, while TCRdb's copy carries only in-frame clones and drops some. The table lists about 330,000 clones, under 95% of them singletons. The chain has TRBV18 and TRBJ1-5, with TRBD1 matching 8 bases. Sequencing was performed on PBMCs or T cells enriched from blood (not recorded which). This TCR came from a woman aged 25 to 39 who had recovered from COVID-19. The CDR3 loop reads CASSPGQGRDQPQHF. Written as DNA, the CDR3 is TGTGCCAGCTCACCAGGACAGGGTCGTGATCAGCCCCAGCATTTT.